This TCR beta chain originates from a study of CD8 T cells in ankylosing spondylitis. Overall study results and limits: Apparently characteristic of ankylosing spondylitis blood was a TCR beta motif (roughly eight highly homologous variants). Previously reported in reactive arthritis synovial fluid and blood were some of the motif variants. Researchers reportedly found disease-linked clones significantly enriched in matched ankylosing spondylitis synovial fluid. Disease-linked clones bore a CD8+ phenotype, appearing relatively rarely in peripheral blood.

About this clonotype: Its cognate antigen is unknown.

This CDR3 has 15 amino acids. From the 5' RACE reads, TCRdb called clonotypes with MiXCR, one entry per CDR3 protein. The table lists some 120,000 distinct CDR3 sequences, approximately 13% of them singletons. The sequence was obtained from a female donor with ankylosing spondylitis or in good health (not recorded which). Sequencing was carried out using blood, either unsorted or a sorted T cell fraction (not recorded which). J is TRBJ2-7 and V is TRBV21-1; TRBD1 is the table's D call, not checked against the DNA. TRBV21-1 is a pseudogene segment. CDR3 protein: CASSKEGTRNYEQYF. CDR3 bases: TGTGCCAGCAGCAAAGAGGGGACGAGGAATTACGAGCAGTACTTC.